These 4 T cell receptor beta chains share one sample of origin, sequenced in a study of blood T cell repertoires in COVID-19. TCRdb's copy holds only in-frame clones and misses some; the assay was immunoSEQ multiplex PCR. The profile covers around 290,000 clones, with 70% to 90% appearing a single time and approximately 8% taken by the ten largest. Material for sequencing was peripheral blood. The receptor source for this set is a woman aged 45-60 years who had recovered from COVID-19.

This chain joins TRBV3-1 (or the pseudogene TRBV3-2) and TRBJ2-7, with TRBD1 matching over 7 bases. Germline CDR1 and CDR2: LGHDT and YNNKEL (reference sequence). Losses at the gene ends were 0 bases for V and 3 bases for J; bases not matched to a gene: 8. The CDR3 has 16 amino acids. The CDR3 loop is CASSQEGGTDDYEQYF. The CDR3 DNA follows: TGTGCCAGCAGCCAAGAAGGTGGGACAGATGACTACGAGCAGTACTTC.

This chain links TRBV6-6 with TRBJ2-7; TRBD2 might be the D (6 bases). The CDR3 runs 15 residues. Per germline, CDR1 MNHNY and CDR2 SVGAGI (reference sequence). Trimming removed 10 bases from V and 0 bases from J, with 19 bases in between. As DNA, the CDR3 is TGTGCCACTGGGACTCAGAACCTCCTCTCCTACGAGCAGTACTTC. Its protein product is CATGTQNLLSYEQYF.

The chain's CDR3 is CASSLPGTTTYEQYF. The CDR3 DNA sequence: TGTGCCAGCAGCCTACCCGGGACAACCACCTACGAGCAGTACTTC. This chain connects TRBV3-1 (or the pseudogene TRBV3-2) to TRBJ2-7; D possibly corresponds to TRBD1 (6 bases). The germline V gene encodes CDR1 LGHDT and CDR2 YNNKEL (reference sequence). V was pared by 4 bases and J by 2 bases, with 15 bases between. CDR3 length: 15 residues.

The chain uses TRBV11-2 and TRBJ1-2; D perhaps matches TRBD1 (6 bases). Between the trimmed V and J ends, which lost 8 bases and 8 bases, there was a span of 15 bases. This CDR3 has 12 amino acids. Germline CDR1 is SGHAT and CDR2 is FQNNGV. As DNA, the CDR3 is TGTGCCAGCTCTCAGGGGCGGTTAGGCTACACCTTC. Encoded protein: CASSQGRLGYTF. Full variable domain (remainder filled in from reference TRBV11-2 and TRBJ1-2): EAGVAQSPRYKIIEKRQSVAFWCNPISGHATLYWYQQILGQGPKLLIQFQNNGVVDDSQLPKDRFSAERLKGVDSTLKIQPAKLEDSAVYLCASSQGRLGYTFGSGTRLTVV.